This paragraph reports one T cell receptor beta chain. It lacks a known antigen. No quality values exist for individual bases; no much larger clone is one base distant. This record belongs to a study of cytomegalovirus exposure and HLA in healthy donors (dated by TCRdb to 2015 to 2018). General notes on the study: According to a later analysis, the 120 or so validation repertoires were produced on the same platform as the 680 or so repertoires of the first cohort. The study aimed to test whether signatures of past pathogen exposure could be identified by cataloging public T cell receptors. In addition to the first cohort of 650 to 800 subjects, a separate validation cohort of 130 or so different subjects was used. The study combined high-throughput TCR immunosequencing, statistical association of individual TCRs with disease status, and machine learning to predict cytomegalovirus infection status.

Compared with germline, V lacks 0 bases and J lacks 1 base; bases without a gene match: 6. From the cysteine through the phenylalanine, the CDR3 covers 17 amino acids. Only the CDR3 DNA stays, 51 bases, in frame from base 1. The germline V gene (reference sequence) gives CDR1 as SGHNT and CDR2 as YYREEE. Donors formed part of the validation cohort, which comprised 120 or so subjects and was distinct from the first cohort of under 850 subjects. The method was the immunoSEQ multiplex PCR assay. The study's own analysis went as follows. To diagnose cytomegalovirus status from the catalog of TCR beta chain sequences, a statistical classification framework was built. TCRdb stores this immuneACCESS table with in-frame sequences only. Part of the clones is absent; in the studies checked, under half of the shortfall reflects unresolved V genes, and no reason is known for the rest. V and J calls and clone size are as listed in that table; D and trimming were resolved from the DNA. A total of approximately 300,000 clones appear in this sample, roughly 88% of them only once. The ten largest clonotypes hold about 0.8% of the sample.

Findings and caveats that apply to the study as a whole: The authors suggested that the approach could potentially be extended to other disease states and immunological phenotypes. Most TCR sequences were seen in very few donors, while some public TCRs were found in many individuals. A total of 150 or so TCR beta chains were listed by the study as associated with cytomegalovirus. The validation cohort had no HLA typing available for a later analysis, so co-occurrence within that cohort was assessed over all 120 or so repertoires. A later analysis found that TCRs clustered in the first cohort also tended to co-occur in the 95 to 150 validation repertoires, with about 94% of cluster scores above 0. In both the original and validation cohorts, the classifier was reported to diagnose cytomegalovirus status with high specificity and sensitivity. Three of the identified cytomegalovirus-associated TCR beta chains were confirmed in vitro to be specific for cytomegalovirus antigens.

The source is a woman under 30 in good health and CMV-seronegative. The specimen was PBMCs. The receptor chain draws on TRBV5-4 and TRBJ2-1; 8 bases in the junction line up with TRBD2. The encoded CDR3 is CASSLATTSESYNEQFF. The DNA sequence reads TGTGCCAGCAGCTTGGCGACGACTAGCGAATCCTACAATGAGCAGTTCTTC.